The sequence of this T cell receptor beta chain was determined in a study of cytomegalovirus exposure and HLA in healthy donors. General study findings and limits: The authors confirmed in vitro that three CMV-associated chains were specific for CMV antigens. That first-cohort TCR clusters tended to co-occur in the 130 or so validation repertoires was found in a later analysis. Some TCR beta chains (roughly 160 of them) were listed as cytomegalovirus-associated. Most TCR sequences showed up rarely, but some public TCRs showed up in many donors.

In the case of this clone: Its antigen is undetermined.

CDR3 length: 16 residues. Germline CDR1 LNHDA, CDR2 SQIVND (reference sequence). Trimming stripped 5 bases from V and 3 bases from J, with 17 bases between. Data came from immunoSEQ multiplex PCR; TCRdb stores just in-frame clones and leaves some out. The table shows about 130,000 clones, with about nine tenths occurring only once. Sequenced material: PBMCs. The receptor was derived from a woman aged 18-29 years in good health and CMV-seronegative. This sequence joins TRBV19 and TRBJ2-4; D is perhaps TRBD1 (6 bases). The CDR3: CASSVRDRLVKNIQYF. CDR3 bases: TGTGCCAGTAGTGTGCGTGACAGGTTGGTCAAAAACATTCAGTACTTC.